Ten or more counts support the clone carrying this TCR beta chain. What it binds is not known. The sample is drawn from a study of T-cell memory formation after mild COVID-19. General study points: CD4/CD8 balance held among clones contracting day 15 to 85, and later expanders leaned CD4+.

TCRdb called the 5' RACE reads again in MiXCR, with one record for every CDR3 protein. This sample has roughly 52,000 distinct CDR3 sequences, with approximately 7.6% found just once. Sequenced: PBMCs or a T cell subset sorted from them (not recorded which). This clonotype was obtained from a man in his late teens or twenties who had mild COVID-19 (a few samples of this study predate the infection). Cell type and time point are not known.

CDR3 in amino acids: CASSLGGDTQYF. The CDR3 nucleotides read TGTGCCAGCAGTTTGGGAGGGGATACGCAGTATTTT. V usage is TRBV28 and J usage is TRBJ2-3, with 7 nucleotides matching TRBD2. Losses at the gene ends were 3 bases for V and 6 bases for J; bases not matched to a gene: 0. CDR3 length: 12 amino acids. The germline V gene has CDR1 MDHEN and CDR2 SYDVKM.